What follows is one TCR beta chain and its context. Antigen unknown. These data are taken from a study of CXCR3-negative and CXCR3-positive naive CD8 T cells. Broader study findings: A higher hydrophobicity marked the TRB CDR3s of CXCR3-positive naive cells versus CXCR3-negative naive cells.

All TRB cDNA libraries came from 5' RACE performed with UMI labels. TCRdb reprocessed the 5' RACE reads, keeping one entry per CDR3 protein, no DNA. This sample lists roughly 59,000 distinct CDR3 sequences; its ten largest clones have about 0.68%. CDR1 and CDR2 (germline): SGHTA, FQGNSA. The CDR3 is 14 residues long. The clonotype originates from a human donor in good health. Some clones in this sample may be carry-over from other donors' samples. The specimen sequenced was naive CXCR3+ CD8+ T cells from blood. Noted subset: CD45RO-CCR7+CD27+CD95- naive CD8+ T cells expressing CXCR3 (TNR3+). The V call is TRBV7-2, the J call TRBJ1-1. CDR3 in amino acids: CASSSWGLNTEAFF.